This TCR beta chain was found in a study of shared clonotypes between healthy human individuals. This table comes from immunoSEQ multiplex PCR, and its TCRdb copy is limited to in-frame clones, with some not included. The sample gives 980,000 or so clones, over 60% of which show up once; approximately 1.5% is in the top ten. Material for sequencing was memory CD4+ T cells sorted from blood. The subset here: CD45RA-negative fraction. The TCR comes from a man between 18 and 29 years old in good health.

CDR3 protein: CASKWSEGPYEQYF. As DNA, the CDR3 is TGTGCCAGCAAATGGAGCGAAGGTCCCTACGAGCAGTACTTC. This chain links TRBV7-9 with TRBJ2-7; no definite D call. V lost 7 bases and J lost 2, with 15 bases in between. CDR3 length: 14 residues. The germline V gene encodes CDR1 SEHNR and CDR2 FQNEAQ (reference sequence).